The clone carrying this T cell receptor beta chain was observed many times. Its antigen is still unknown. This specimen comes from a study of CD8 T cells in ankylosing spondylitis. The CDR3 has 14 residues. V was shortened by 4 bases and J by 7 bases, with 17 bases between the two germline ends. The germline V gene has CDR1 SGDLS and CDR2 YYNGEE. Points from the study as a whole: Clones linked to disease were reported to show significant enrichment in matched ankylosing spondylitis synovial fluid.

Quantitative 5'-RACE with molecular barcodes was used to make the TCR beta libraries. MiXCR, run by TCRdb on the 5' RACE reads, gives a single entry per CDR3 protein. The sample lists around 150,000 distinct CDR3 sequences; around 45% were seen once. This clonotype was sampled from a male donor with ankylosing spondylitis. The chain couples TRBV9 to TRBJ1-1, with D unclear. The specimen was synovial fluid, either unsorted or a sorted T cell fraction (not recorded which). CDR3 nucleotide sequence: TGTGCCAGCAGCCCCTCGGACGACCCGAGTGAAGCTTTCTTT. Protein product: CASSPSDDPSEAFF.